This paragraph reports one T cell receptor beta chain. These data belong to a study of blood T cell repertoires in COVID-19. The CDR3 is 17 residues long. Assay used: immunoSEQ multiplex PCR; TCRdb lists only in-frame clones, some missing. Of under 300,000 clones in the sample, more than 80% were seen once. This receptor was obtained from a human donor in a cohort sampled during active COVID-19. Input material: peripheral blood. The chain employs TRBV21-1 and TRBJ2-7; the table's D call of TRBD2 was not tested on the DNA. TRBV21-1 corresponds to a pseudogene. CDR3 coding DNA: TGTGCCAGCAGCAAAGGTCTGCGGGCGGTAAACTCCTACGAGCAGTACTTC. This codes for CASSKGLRAVNSYEQYF.